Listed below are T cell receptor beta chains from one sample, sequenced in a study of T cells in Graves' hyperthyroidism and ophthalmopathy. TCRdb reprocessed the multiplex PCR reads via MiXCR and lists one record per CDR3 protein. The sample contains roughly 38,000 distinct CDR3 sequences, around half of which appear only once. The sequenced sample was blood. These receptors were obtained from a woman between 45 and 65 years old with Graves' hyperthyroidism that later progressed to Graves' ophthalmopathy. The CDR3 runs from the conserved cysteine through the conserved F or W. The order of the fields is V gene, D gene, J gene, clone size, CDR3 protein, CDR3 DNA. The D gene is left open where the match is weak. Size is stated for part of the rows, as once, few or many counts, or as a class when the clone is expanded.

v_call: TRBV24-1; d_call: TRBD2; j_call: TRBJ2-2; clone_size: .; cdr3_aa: CATTSSGRSGELFF; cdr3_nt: TGTGCCACCACTTCTAGCGGGAGGTCCGGGGAGCTGTTTTTT
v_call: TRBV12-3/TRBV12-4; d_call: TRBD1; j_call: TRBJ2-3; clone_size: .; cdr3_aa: CASSLTGGPYTQYF; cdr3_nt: TGTGCCAGCAGTTTGACAGGGGGTCCTTATACGCAGTATTTT
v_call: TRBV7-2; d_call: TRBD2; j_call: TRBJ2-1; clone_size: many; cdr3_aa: CASRRTSFLKNEQFF; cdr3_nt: TGTGCCAGCAGACGGACTAGTTTCCTAAAAAATGAGCAGTTCTTC
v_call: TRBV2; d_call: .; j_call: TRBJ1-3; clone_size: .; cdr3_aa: CASSVQSLGNTIYF; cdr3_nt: TGTGCCAGCAGTGTACAATCTCTTGGAAACACCATATATTTT
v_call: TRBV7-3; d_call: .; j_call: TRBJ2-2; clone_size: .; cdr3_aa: CASSLWETGGLFF; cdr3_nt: TGTGCCAGCAGCTTGTGGGAGACCGGGGGGCTGTTTTTT
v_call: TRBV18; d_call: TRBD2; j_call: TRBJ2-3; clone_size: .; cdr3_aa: CASSPRELAGGTDTQYF; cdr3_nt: TGTGCCAGCTCACCACGGGAACTAGCGGGAGGCACAGATACGCAGTATTTT
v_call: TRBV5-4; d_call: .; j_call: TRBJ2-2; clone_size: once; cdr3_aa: CASSTRGTGEPFF; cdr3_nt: TGTGCCAGCAGCACAAGGGGGACCGGGGAGCCGTTTTTT
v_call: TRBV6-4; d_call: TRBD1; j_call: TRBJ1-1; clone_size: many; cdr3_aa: CASTKNVGQGRNTEAFF; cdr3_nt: TGTGCCAGCACTAAGAACGTGGGACAGGGGAGGAACACTGAAGCTTTCTTT
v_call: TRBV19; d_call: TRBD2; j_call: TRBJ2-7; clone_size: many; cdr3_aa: CASSKGLAGAQNYHYEQYF; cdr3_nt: TGTGCCAGTAGTAAGGGACTAGCGGGAGCCCAGAACTACCACTACGAGCAGTACTTC
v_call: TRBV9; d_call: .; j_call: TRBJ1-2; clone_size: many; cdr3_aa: CASSVDTGQTYGYTF; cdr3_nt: TGTGCCAGCAGCGTGGACACAGGACAGACCTATGGCTACACCTTC
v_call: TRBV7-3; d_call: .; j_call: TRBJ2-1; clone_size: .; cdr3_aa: CASSQLIRRASFYNEQFF; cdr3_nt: TGTGCCAGCAGCCAACTAATTCGCAGGGCCAGCTTCTACAATGAGCAGTTCTTC
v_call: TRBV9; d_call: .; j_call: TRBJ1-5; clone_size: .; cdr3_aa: CASSVLTQPQHF; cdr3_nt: TGTGCCAGCAGCGTCTTGACCCAGCCCCAGCATTTT
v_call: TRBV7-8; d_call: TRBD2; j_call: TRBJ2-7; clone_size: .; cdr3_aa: CASSLVVLAGGRYEQYF; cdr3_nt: TGTGCCAGCAGCTTAGTAGTACTAGCGGGAGGTCGTTACGAGCAGTACTTC
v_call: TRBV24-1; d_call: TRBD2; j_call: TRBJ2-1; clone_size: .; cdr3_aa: CATSELAGVGMYNEQFF; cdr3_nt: TGTGCCACCAGTGAGTTAGCGGGAGTGGGGATGTACAATGAGCAGTTCTTC
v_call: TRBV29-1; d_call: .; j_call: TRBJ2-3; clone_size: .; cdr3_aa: CSVPGAGTDTQYF; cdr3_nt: TGCAGCGTTCCAGGGGCTGGGACAGATACGCAGTATTTT
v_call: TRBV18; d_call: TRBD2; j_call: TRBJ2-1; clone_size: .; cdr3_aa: CASSPPWSTSSYEQFF; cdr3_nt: TGTGCCAGCTCACCACCTTGGTCGACTAGCTCCTACGAGCAGTTCTTC
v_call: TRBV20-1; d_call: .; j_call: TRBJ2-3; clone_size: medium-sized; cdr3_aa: CSASRRDRWDTQYF; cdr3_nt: TGCAGTGCTAGTCGGCGGGATCGGTGGGATACGCAGTATTTT
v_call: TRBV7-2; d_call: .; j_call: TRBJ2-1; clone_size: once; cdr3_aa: CASSLVGVQPQQFF; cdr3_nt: TGTGCCAGCAGCTTAGTGGGAGTTCAGCCCCAGCAGTTCTTC
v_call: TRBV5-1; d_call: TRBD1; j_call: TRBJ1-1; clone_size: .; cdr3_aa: CASSFHRGGGGTEAFF; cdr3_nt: TGCGCCAGCAGCTTCCACAGGGGGGGGGGGGGCACTGAAGCTTTCTTT
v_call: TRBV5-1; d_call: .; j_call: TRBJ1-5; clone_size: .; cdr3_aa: CASSSDVRAGDTQHF; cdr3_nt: TGCGCCAGCAGCTCTGACGTGAGGGCCGGAGATACGCAGCATTTT
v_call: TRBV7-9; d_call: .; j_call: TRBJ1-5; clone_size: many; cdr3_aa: CASSPLAGTGNQPQHF; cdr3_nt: TGTGCCAGCAGCCCCCTCGCAGGGACGGGCAATCAGCCCCAGCATTTT
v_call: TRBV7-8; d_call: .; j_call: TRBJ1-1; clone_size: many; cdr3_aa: CASSIGQGLNTEAFF; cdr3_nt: TGTGCCAGCAGCATCGGCCAGGGGCTAAACACTGAAGCTTTCTTT
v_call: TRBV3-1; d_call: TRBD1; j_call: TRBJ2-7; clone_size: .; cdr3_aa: CAGGHGTGGLYEQYF; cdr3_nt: TGTGCCGGCGGCCATGGGACAGGGGGTCTCTACGAGCAGTACTTC
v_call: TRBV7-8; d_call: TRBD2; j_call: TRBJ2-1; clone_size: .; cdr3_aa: CASSLRRGLAGDNEQFF; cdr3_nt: TGTGCCAGCAGCCTAAGGAGGGGGCTAGCGGGAGACAATGAGCAGTTCTTC
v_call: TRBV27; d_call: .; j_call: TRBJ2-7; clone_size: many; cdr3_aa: CASNSGSGYEQYF; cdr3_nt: TGTGCCAGCAATTCCGGTTCGGGTTACGAGCAGTACTTC
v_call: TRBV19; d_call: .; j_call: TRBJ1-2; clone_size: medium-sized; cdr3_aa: CARTQGGGYGYTF; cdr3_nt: TGTGCCAGAACTCAGGGAGGTGGCTATGGCTACACCTTC
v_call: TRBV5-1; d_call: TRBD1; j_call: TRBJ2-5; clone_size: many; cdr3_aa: CASSTDRGPQETQYF; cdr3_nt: TGCGCCAGCAGCACCGACAGGGGGCCCCAAGAGACCCAGTACTTC
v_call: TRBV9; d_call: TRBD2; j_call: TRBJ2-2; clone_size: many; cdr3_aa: CASRGSSGGGPGELFF; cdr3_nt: TGTGCCAGCAGAGGTTCTAGCGGGGGGGGGCCCGGGGAGCTGTTTTTT
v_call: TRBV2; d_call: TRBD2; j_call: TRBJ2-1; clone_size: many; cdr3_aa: CASTPLTSGNGDEQFF; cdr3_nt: TGTGCCAGCACCCCACTGACTAGCGGCAATGGGGATGAGCAGTTCTTC
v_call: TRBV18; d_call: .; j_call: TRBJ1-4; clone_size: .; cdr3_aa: CASSTTNGDEKLFF; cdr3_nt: TGTGCCAGCTCGACGACGAATGGGGATGAAAAACTGTTTTTT
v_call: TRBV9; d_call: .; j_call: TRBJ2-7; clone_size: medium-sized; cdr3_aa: CASSAQDGYEQYF; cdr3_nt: TGTGCCAGCAGCGCCCAGGACGGCTACGAGCAGTACTTC